The clone carrying this TCR beta chain was seen a single time. Its cognate antigen is unknown. This record belongs to a study of monozygotic twins with cystic fibrosis. Study as a whole: Libraries were built from approximately 3 micrograms of fragmented DNA using roughly 15 PCR cycles.

The V end was cut by 4 bases, the J end by 0 bases, with 17 bases between. The CDR3 is 17 residues long. In germline, CDR1 is SGHDT, CDR2 YYEEEE. Data came from immunoSEQ multiplex PCR; TCRdb stores just in-frame clones and leaves some out. The table records approximately 13,000 clones, approximately 92% of them present only once. Findings of the study overall: V usage most resembled the co-twin in 13 of 16 pairs. Monozygotic CF twins shared more identical nucleotide clonotypes than unrelated patients. The repertoire was suggested to be naive-dominated, clonality median around 0.0095.

The V gene is TRBV5-6, the J gene TRBJ1-5, with a weak D call TRBD1 (5 bases). The receptor comes from a boy under 18 with cystic fibrosis. Sequenced material: blood. The CDR3 nucleotides read TGTGCCAGCAGCGAAACTCGGGGGGACTTTAGCAATCAGCCCCAGCATTTT. As protein: CASSETRGDFSNQPQHF.